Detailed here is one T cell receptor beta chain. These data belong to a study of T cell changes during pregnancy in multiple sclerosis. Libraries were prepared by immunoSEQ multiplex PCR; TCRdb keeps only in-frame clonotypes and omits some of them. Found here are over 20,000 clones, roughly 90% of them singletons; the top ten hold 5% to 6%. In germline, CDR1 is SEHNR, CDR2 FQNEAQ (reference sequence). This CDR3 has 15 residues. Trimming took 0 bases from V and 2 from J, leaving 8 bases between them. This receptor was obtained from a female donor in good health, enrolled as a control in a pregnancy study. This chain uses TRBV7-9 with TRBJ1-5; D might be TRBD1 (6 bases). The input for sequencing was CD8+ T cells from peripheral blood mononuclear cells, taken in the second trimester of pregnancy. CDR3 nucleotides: TGTGCCAGCAGCTTAGCAGGGGGAGGCAATCAGCCCCAGCATTTT. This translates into CASSLAGGGNQPQHF.